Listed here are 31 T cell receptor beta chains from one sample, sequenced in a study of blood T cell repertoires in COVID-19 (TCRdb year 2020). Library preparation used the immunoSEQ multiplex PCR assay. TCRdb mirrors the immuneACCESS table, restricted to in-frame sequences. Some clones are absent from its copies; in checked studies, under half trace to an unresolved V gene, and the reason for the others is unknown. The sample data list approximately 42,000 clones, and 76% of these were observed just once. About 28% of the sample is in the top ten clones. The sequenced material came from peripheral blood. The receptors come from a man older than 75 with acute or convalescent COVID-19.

The CDR3 here is CASSQLAGGWNEQFF. The CDR3 nucleotides read TGCGCCAGCAGCCAACTAGCGGGGGGGTGGAATGAGCAGTTCTTC. The rearrangement links TRBV4-1 to TRBJ2-1; TRBD2 aligns across 12 bases. The germline gives CDR1 MGHRA, CDR2 YSYEKL. The CDR3 covers 15 residues. V shed 2 bases and J 7 bases; nucleotides not matched to a gene: 3.

The CDR3 sequence is CSVVVGGREQYF. CDR3 nucleotides: TGCAGCGTTGTAGTAGGGGGAAGGGAGCAGTACTTC. The chain is built from TRBV29-1 and TRBJ2-7; a possible D gene is TRBD1 (6 bases). Trimming removed 4 bases at V and 7 bases at J, with 14 bases between. This CDR3 region has 12 residues. Germline V gene lookup returns CDR1 SQVTM and CDR2 ANQGSEA.

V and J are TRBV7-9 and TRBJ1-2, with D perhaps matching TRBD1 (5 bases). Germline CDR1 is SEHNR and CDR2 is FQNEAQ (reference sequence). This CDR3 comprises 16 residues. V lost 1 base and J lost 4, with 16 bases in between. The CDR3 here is CASSLGGVDSGYGYTF. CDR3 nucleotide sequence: TGTGCCAGCAGCTTAGGGGGGGTTGACAGTGGCTATGGCTACACCTTC.

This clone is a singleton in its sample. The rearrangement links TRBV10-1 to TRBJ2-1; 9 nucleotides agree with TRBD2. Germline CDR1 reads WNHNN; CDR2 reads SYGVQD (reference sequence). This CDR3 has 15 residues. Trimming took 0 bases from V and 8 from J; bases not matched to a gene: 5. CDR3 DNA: TGCGCCAGCAGTGAGTCCCCTAGCGGGATCGATGAGCAGTTCTTC. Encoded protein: CASSESPSGIDEQFF.

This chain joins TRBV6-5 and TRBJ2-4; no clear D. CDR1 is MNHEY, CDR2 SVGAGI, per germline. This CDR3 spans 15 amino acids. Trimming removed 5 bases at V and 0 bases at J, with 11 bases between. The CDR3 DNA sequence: TGTGCCAGCAGTATTACCGGTAGAGCCAAAAACATTCAGTACTTC. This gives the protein CASSITGRAKNIQYF.

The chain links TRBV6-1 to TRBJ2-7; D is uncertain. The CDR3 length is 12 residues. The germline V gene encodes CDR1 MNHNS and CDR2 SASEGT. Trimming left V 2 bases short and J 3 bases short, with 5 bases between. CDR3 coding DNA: TGTGCCAGCAGTGAACTAGGCTACGAGCAGTACTTC. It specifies CASSELGYEQYF.

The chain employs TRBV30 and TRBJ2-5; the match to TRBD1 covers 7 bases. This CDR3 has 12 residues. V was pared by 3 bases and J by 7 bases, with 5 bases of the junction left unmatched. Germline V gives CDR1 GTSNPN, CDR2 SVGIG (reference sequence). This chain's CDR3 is CAWRQGPATQYF. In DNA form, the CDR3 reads TGTGCCTGGAGACAGGGGCCGGCGACCCAGTACTTC.

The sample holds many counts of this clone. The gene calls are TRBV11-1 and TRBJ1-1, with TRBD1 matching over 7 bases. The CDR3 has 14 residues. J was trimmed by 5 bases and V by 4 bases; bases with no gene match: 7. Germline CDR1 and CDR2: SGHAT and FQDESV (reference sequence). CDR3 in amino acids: CASSSRQGSTEAFF. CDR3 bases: TGTGCCAGCAGCTCCCGACAGGGATCGACTGAAGCTTTCTTT.

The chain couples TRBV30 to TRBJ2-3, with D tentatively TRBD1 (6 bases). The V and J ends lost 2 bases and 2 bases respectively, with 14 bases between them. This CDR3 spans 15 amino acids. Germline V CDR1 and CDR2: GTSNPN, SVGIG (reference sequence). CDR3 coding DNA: TGTGCCTGGAGTAGGGGGAGCAGGGTCACAGATACGCAGTATTTT. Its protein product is CAWSRGSRVTDTQYF.

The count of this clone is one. CDR3 in DNA: TGTGCCAGCTCACCGGGACAGGGTTTCGCCGGGGAGCTGTTTTTT. Translation gives CASSPGQGFAGELFF. This chain connects TRBV18 to TRBJ2-2; TRBD1 aligns across 9 bases. Germline assignment: CDR1 KGHSH and CDR2 LQKENI. V lost 3 bases and J lost 6; bases outside the gene matches: 5. The length of the CDR3 is 15 residues.

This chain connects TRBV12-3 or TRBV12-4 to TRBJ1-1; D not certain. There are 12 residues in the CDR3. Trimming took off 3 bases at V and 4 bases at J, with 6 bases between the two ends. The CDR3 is CASSLAVTEAFF. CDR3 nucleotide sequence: TGTGCCAGCAGTTTGGCGGTCACTGAAGCTTTCTTT.

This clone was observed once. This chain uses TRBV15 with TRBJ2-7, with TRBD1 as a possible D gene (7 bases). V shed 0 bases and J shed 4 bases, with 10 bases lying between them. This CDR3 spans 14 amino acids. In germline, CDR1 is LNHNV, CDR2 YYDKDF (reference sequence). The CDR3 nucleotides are TGTGCCACCAGCAGAGATCAGGGGGGTTACGAGCAGTACTTC. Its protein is CATSRDQGGYEQYF.

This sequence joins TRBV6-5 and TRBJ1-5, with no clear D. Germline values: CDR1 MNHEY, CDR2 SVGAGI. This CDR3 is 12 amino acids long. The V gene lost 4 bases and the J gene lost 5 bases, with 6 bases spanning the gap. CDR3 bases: TGTGCCAGCAGTTTTCCTCATCAGCCCCAGCATTTT. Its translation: CASSFPHQPQHF.

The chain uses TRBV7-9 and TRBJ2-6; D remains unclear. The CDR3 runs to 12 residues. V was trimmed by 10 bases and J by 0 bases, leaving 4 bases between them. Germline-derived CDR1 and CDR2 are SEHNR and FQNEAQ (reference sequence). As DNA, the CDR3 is TGTGCCACCGGCTCTGGGGCCAACGTCCTGACTTTC. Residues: CATGSGANVLTF. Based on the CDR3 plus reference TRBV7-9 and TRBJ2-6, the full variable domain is DTGVSQNPRHKITKRGQNVTFRCDPISEHNRLYWYRQTLGQGPEFLTYFQNEAQLEKSRLLSDRFSAERPKGSFSTLEIQRTEQGDSAMYLCATGSGANVLTFGAGSRLTVL.

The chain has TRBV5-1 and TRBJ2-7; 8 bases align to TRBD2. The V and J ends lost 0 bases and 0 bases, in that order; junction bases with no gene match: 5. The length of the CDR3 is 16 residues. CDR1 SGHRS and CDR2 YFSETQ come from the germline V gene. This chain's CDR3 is CASSLDRGGLSYEQYF. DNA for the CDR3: TGCGCCAGCAGCTTGGATCGCGGGGGGCTCTCCTACGAGCAGTACTTC. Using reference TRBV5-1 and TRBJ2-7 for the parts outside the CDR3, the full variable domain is KAGVTQTPRYLIKTRGQQVTLSCSPISGHRSVSWYQQTPGQGLQFLFEYFSETQRNKGNFPGRFSGRQFSNSRSEMNVSTLELGDSALYLCASSLDRGGLSYEQYFGPGTRLTVT.

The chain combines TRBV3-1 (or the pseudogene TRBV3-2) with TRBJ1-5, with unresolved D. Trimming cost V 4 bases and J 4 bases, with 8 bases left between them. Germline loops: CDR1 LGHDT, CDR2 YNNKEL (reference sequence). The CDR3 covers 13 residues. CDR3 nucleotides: TGTGCCAGCAGCCTCGGGTTGAATCAGCCCCAGCATTTT. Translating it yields CASSLGLNQPQHF.

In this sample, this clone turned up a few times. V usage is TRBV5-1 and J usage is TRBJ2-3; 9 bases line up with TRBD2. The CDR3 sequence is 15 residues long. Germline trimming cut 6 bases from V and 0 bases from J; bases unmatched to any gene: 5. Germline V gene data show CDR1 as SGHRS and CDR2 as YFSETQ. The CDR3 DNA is TGCGCCAGCACCCTCACTAGCGGGAGCACAGATACGCAGTATTTT. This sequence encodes CASTLTSGSTDTQYF. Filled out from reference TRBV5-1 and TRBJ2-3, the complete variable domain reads KAGVTQTPRYLIKTRGQQVTLSCSPISGHRSVSWYQQTPGQGLQFLFEYFSETQRNKGNFPGRFSGRQFSNSRSEMNVSTLELGDSALYLCASTLTSGSTDTQYFGPGTRLTVL.

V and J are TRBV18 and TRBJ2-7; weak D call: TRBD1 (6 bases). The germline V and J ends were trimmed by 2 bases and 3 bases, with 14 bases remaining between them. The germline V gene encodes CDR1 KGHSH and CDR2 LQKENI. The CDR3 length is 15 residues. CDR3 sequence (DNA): TGTGCCAGCTCACCATACAGGGATAGGGGCTACGAGCAGTACTTC. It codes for CASSPYRDRGYEQYF.

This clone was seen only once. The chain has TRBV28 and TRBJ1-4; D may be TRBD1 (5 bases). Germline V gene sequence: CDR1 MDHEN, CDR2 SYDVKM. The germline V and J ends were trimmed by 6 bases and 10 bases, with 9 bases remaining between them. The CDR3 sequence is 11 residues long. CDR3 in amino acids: CASSAQGKLFF. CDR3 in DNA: TGTGCCAGCAGCGCCCAGGGAAAACTGTTTTTT. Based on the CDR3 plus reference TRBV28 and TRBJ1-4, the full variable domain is DVKVTQSSRYLVKRTGEKVFLECVQDMDHENMFWYRQDPGLGLRLIYFSYDVKMKEKGDIPEGYSVSREKKERFSLILESASTNQTSMYLCASSAQGKLFFGSGTQLSVL.

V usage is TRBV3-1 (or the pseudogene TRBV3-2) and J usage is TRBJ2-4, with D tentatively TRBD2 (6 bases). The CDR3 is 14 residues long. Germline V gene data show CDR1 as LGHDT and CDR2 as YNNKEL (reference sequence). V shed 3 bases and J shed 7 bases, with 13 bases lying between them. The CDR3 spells CASSHSGLDNIQYF. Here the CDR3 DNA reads TGTGCCAGCAGCCATTCGGGACTGGATAACATTCAGTACTTC.

The CDR3: CASSYGPDQETQYF. CDR3 coding DNA: TGCGCCAGCAGCTATGGGCCAGACCAAGAGACCCAGTACTTC. The chain employs TRBV5-1 and TRBJ2-5; no clear D. The length of the CDR3 is 14 residues. V lost 3 bases to trimming and J lost 0 bases, with 9 bases between them. Germline loops: CDR1 SGHRS, CDR2 YFSETQ. The full variable domain, with the rest looked up from reference TRBV5-1 and TRBJ2-5, is KAGVTQTPRYLIKTRGQQVTLSCSPISGHRSVSWYQQTPGQGLQFLFEYFSETQRNKGNFPGRFSGRQFSNSRSEMNVSTLELGDSALYLCASSYGPDQETQYFGPGTRLLVL.

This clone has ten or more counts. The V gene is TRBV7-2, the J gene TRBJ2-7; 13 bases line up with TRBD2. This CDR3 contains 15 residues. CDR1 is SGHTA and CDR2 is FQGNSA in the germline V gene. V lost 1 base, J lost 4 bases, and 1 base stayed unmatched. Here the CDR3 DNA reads TGTGCCAGCAGCTTAGGGACTAGCGGGAGTTACGAGCAGTACTTC. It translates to CASSLGTSGSYEQYF.

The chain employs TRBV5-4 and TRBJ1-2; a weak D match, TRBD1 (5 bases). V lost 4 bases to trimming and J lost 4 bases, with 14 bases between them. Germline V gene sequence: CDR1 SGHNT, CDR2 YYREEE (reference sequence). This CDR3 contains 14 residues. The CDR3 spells CASSEQAISYGYTF. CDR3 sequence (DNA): TGTGCCAGCAGCGAACAGGCCATTTCCTATGGCTACACCTTC.

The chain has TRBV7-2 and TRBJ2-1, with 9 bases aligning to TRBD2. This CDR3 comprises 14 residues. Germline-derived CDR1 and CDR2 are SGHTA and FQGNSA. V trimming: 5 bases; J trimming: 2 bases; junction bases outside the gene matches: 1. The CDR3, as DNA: TGTGCCAGCAGCCCTAGCGGGACCTACAATGAGCAGTTCTTC. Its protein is CASSPSGTYNEQFF.

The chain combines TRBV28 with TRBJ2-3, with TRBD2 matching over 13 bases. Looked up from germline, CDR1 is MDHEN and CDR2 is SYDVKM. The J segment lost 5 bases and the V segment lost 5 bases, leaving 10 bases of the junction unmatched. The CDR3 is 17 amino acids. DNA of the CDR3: TGTGCCAGCAGTCCCGGACTAGCGGGAGTCGTTGAAGATACGCAGTATTTT. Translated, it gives CASSPGLAGVVEDTQYF.

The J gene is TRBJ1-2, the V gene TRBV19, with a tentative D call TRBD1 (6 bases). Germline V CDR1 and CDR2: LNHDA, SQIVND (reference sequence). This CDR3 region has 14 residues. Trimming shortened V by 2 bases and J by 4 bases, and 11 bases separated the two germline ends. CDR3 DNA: TGTGCCAGTAGTATACAGGGGCGTATCTATGGCTACACCTTC. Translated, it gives CASSIQGRIYGYTF.

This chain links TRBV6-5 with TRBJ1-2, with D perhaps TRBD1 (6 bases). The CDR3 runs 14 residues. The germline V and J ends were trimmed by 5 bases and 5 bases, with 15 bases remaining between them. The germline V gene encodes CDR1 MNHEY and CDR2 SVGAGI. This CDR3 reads CASSRDRSGYGYTF. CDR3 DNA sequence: TGTGCCAGCAGTAGAGACAGGAGTGGGTATGGCTACACCTTC.

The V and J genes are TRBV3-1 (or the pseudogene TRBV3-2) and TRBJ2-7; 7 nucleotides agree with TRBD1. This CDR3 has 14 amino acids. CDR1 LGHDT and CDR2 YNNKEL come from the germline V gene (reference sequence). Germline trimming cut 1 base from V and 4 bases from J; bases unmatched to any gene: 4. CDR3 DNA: TGTGCCAGCAGCCAAGGGACAGGAGAATACGAGCAGTACTTC. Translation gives CASSQGTGEYEQYF.

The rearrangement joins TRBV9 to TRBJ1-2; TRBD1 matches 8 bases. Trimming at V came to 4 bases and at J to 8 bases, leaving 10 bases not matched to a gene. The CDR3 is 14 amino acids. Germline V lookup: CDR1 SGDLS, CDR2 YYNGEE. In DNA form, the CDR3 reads TGTGCCAGCAGCACCCGGACAGGGTCGGACGGCTACACCTTC. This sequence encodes CASSTRTGSDGYTF.

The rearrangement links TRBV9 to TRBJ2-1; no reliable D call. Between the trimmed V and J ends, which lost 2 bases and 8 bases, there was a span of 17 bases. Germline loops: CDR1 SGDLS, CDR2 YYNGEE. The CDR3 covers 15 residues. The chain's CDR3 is CASSVHSGNGDEQFF. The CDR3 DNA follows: TGTGCCAGCAGCGTCCACTCCGGTAATGGAGATGAGCAGTTCTTC.

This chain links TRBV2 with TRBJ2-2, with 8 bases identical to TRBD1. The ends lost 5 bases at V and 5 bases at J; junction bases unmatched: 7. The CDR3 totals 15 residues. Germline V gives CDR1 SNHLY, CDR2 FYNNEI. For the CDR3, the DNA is TGTGCCAGCAGTCCAGGACAGGGCGCGACCGGGGAGCTGTTTTTT. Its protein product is CASSPGQGATGELFF.